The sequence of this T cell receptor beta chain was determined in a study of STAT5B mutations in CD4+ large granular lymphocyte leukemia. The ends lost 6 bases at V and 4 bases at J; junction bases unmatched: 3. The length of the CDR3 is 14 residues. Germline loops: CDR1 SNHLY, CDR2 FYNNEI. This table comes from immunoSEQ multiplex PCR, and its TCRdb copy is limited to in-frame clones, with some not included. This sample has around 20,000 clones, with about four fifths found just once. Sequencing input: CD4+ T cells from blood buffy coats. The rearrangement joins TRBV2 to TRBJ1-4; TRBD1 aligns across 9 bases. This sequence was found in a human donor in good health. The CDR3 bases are TGTGCCAGCAGGGTGGACAGGGGTAATGAAAAACTGTTTTTT. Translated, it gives CASRVDRGNEKLFF.